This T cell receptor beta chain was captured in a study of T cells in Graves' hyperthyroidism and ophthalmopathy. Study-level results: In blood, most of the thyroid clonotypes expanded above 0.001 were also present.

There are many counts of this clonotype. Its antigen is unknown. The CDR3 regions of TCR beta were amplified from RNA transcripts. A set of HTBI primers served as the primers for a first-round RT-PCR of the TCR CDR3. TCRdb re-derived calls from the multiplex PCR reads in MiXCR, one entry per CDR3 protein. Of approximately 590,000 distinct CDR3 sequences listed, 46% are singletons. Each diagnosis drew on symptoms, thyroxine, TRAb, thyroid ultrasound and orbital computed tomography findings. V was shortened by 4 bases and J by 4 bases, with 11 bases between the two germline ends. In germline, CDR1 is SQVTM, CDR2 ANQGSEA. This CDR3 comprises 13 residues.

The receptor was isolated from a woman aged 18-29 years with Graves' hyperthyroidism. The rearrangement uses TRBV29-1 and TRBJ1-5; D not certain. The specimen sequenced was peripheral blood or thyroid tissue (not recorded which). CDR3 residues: CSVVSGKNQPQHF. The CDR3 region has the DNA TGCAGCGTTGTGTCGGGGAAGAATCAGCCCCAGCATTTT.